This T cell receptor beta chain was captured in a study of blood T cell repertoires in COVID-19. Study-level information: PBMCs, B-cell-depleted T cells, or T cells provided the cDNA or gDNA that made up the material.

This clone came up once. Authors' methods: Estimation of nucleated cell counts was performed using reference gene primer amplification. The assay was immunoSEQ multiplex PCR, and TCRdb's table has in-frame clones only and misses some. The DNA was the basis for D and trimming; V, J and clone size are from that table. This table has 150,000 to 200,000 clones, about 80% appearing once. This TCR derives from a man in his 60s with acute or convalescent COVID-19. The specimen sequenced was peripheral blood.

The CDR3 spells CASSATGEFQPQHF. The CDR3, as DNA: TGTGCCAGCAGCGCGACAGGGGAATTTCAGCCCCAGCATTTT. The chain carries TRBV5-6 and TRBJ1-5; 8 bases align to TRBD1. The V and J ends lost 4 bases and 6 bases, in that order; junction bases with no gene match: 6. Germline CDR1 SGHDT, CDR2 YYEEEE. The CDR3 totals 14 residues.